The clone carrying this T cell receptor (beta chain) was seen a single time. Assay used: immunoSEQ multiplex PCR; TCRdb lists only in-frame clones, some missing. Here the sample spans roughly 130,000 clones, roughly 86% being singletons. This entry belongs to a study of T cell responses to AZD1222 COVID-19 vaccine. Here the sequenced sample was peripheral blood, taken on day 0 of AZD1222 vaccination. The origin of this receptor is an adult in good health.

The DNA of the CDR3 is TGTGCCAGTAGTATGGGCCGAACTAGAGGTCTCACTGAAGCTTTCTTT. Protein: CASSMGRTRGLTEAFF. The genes are TRBV19 and TRBJ1-1; unclear D gene. Per germline, CDR1 LNHDA and CDR2 SQIVND (reference sequence). This CDR3 comprises 16 residues. Trimming pared 3 bases from V and 4 bases from J, leaving 18 bases between.